Listed here is a single T cell receptor (beta chain). Antigen specificity is unknown. Clones were read by immunoSEQ multiplex PCR, and TCRdb kept only the in-frame ones, dropping some. This table has about 100,000 clones, 93% appearing once. The entry originates in a study of Tregs in tolerant kidney transplant recipients. Notes on the study in general: Changing PCR primers prevented nucleotide comparison between some patients' samples.

The CDR3 consists of 15 residues. Germline-derived CDR1 and CDR2 are SGHNT and YYREEE (reference sequence). V lost 0 bases and J 1 base, leaving 10 bases between the germline ends. Here the sequenced sample was CD4+ T cells from blood, taken before the transplant. The sequence derives from a human donor who received a combined kidney and bone marrow transplant. V and J are TRBV5-4 and TRBJ2-5; TRBD1 might be the D (6 bases). CDR3 bases: TGTGCCAGCAGCTTGGGAAAGACAGGCCAAGAGACCCAGTACTTC. This sequence encodes CASSLGKTGQETQYF.